The 8 T cell receptor beta chains below were found in one sample sequenced in a study of beta chain features in type 1 diabetes. The sequenced template was cDNA made from the entire isolated RNA. Generated by immunoSEQ multiplex PCR, the TCRdb table keeps only in-frame clones and is missing some. The sample shows 150,000 or so clones, 9.5% to 10% of them seen only once. The sequenced sample consisted of central memory CD4+ T cells from blood. These receptors were collected from a woman aged 40 to 49 in good health.

J is TRBJ2-1 and V is TRBV5-6; D possibly corresponds to TRBD1 (5 bases). The V gene lost 2 bases and the J gene lost 4 bases, with 13 bases spanning the gap. Per germline, CDR1 SGHDT and CDR2 YYEEEE. The CDR3 has 15 amino acids. The CDR3 DNA reads as TGTGCCAGCAGCTTTACAGGTTCAATGTACAATGAGCAGTTCTTC. Translation gives CASSFTGSMYNEQFF.

There are a few counts of this clone. V gene TRBV7-2 combines with J gene TRBJ1-5; a weak D match, TRBD1 (5 bases). The V end lost 5 bases, the J end lost 9 bases, and 14 bases lay between the germline ends. The CDR3 is made up of 13 amino acids. Germline V gene data show CDR1 as SGHTA and CDR2 as FQGNSA. The CDR3: CASSPGTSRPQHF. The CDR3 DNA reads TGTGCCAGCAGCCCCGGGACTTCTCGGCCCCAGCATTTT.

The table lists this clone with a few counts. The sample contains more than one DNA sequence encoding this CDR3. The gene calls are TRBV10-3 and TRBJ2-3; maybe TRBD2 (5 bases). The CDR3 is 12 residues long. Germline lookup yields CDR1 ENHRY and CDR2 SYGVKD. Trimming removed 3 bases from V and 5 bases from J, with 6 bases in between. CDR3 DNA: TGTGCCATCAGTGAACGGGGAGATACGCAGTATTTT. It translates to CAISERGDTQYF.

V and J are TRBV29-1 and TRBJ2-7, with D possibly matching TRBD1 (5 bases). Germline CDR1 reads SQVTM; CDR2 reads ANQGSEA. Deletions cut 1 base from V and 3 bases from J, with 7 bases between. The CDR3 has 12 residues. The CDR3 loop is CSVEGRDYEQYF. The CDR3 nucleotides read TGCAGCGTTGAAGGCAGGGACTACGAGCAGTACTTC.

The CDR3 is CASSPRLAGSTDTQYF. Here the CDR3 DNA reads TGTGCCAGCAGCCCAAGACTAGCGGGGAGCACAGATACGCAGTATTTT. The chain carries TRBV9 and TRBJ2-3; 11 bases match TRBD2. The germline V gene encodes CDR1 SGDLS and CDR2 YYNGEE. CDR3 length: 16 residues. V lost 4 bases, J lost 0 bases, and 4 bases stayed unmatched.

CDR3 nucleotide sequence: TGTGCCAGCTCACCACCCAACAGTAACTATGGCTACACCTTC. Protein: CASSPPNSNYGYTF. The rearrangement links TRBV18 to TRBJ1-2; D remains ambiguous. The CDR3 spans 14 residues. Germline CDR1 KGHSH, CDR2 LQKENI. V lost 0 bases to trimming and J lost 1 base, with 6 bases between them.

The genes are TRBV7-8 and TRBJ1-1; 9 bases fit TRBD1. This CDR3 region has 14 residues. From germline, CDR1 is SGHVS and CDR2 FQNEAQ. The V gene end was trimmed by 5 bases and the J gene end by 5 bases; junction bases not matched to a gene: 6. The CDR3 DNA follows: TGTGCCAGCAGCGCGCGGACAGGGGAAACTGAAGCTTTCTTT. Translated: CASSARTGETEAFF.

This clone was detected a few times. The V call is TRBV4-3, the J call TRBJ2-7; D uncertain. The CDR3 has 13 residues. Germline V gene data show CDR1 as LGHNA and CDR2 as YSLEER. V was cut by 0 bases and J by 4 bases, with 7 bases left in between. The CDR3 loop reads CASSQDVRYEQYF. Here the CDR3 DNA reads TGCGCCAGCAGCCAAGATGTCAGGTACGAGCAGTACTTC.